This record concerns one T cell receptor beta chain sequence. The record originates from a study of blood T cell repertoires in COVID-19. The overall study: Samples representing acute and convalescent COVID-19 were sourced from the United States, Italy and Spain. The analysed material was cDNA or gDNA that came from T cells, B-cell-depleted T cells, or PBMCs.

Authors' processing steps: Reference gene primer amplification gave estimated nucleated cell counts. Profiling relied on immunoSEQ multiplex PCR, and the TCRdb table lists in-frame clones only, not all of them. The DNA was the basis for D and trimming; V, J and clone size are from that table. The sample yields over 300,000 clones, 85% to 90% seen once. From germline, CDR1 is MNHEY and CDR2 SMNVEV (reference sequence). The J segment lost 4 bases and the V segment lost 1 base, leaving 3 bases of the junction unmatched. The CDR3 sequence is 15 residues long. This rearrangement joins TRBV27 to TRBJ2-5; 10 nucleotides match TRBD1. The TCR sequence derives from a man younger than 35 with active or convalescent COVID-19. Input material: peripheral blood. The CDR3 DNA is TGTGCCAGCAGTTTATGGGACAGGGGTGGAGAGACCCAGTACTTC. Translating gives CASSLWDRGGETQYF.